The 13 T cell receptor beta chains in this list originate from one sample, sequenced in a study of T cell changes during pregnancy in multiple sclerosis. Produced via immunoSEQ multiplex PCR; TCRdb's table is partial and in-frame only. The repertoire holds almost 40,000 clones, with around nine tenths as singletons. Sequences were derived from CD4+ T cells from peripheral blood mononuclear cells, sampled in the third trimester of pregnancy. The receptors originated from a female donor in good health, enrolled as a control in a pregnancy study.

The gene calls are TRBV19 and TRBJ2-6; D is ambiguous. V was shortened by 3 bases and J by 3 bases, with 9 bases between the two germline ends. The V gene's germline CDR1 is LNHDA and CDR2 SQIVND (reference sequence). The length of the CDR3 is 15 residues. CDR3 sequence (DNA): TGTGCCAGTAGTATTATCTCGGGTGGGGCCAACGTCCTGACTTTC. Amino acids: CASSIISGGANVLTF.

The gene calls are TRBV5-6 and TRBJ2-1; 11 bases are a match to TRBD1. There are 15 residues in the CDR3. Germline CDR1 SGHDT, CDR2 YYEEEE. V lost 6 bases, J lost 7 bases, and 9 bases stayed unmatched. CDR3 region: CASTWTGGAFNEQFF. The CDR3 DNA sequence: TGTGCCAGCACCTGGACAGGGGGCGCCTTTAATGAGCAGTTCTTC.

As DNA, the CDR3 is TGTGCCAGCTCACCACTCCGGGGAGGGAATGAAAAACTGTTTTTT. Protein: CASSPLRGGNEKLFF. The chain couples TRBV18 to TRBJ1-4; no clear D gene. The CDR3 length is 15 residues. Trimming removed 1 base at V and 5 bases at J, with 11 bases between. Germline CDR1 KGHSH, CDR2 LQKENI.

The V gene is TRBV7-9, the J gene TRBJ2-1; TRBD2 agrees at 14 bases. Germline assignment: CDR1 SEHNR and CDR2 FQNEAQ (reference sequence). J lost 6 bases, V lost 5 bases, and 9 bases had no gene match. The CDR3 totals 17 residues. In DNA, the CDR3 is TGTGCCAGCAGCGCCGGGACGGGACTAGCGGGAGTCAATGAGCAGTTCTTC. Translated, it gives CASSAGTGLAGVNEQFF.

J is TRBJ1-2 and V is TRBV2; the D is unclear. The CDR3 is 14 amino acids. The V gene's germline CDR1 is SNHLY and CDR2 FYNNEI. The germline V and J ends were trimmed by 3 bases and 1 base, with 9 bases remaining between them. CDR3 protein: CASSETRINYGYTF. The CDR3 coding sequence is TGTGCCAGCAGTGAGACACGGATTAACTATGGCTACACCTTC.

The V gene is TRBV6-4, the J gene TRBJ2-1; 9 nucleotides match TRBD2. V lost 6 bases and J lost 5; bases outside the gene matches: 5. Germline V gives CDR1 MRHNA, CDR2 SNTAGT. The CDR3 extends over 14 amino acids. The DNA for the CDR3 is TGTGCCAGCAGGGTACTAGCGGGCAACAATGAGCAGTTCTTC. Encoded protein: CASRVLAGNNEQFF.

The chain is built from TRBV7-8 and TRBJ2-7, with D possibly matching TRBD2 (7 bases). The CDR3 extends over 15 amino acids. Trimming removed 3 bases from V and 5 bases from J, with 17 bases in between. Germline V gives CDR1 SGHVS, CDR2 FQNEAQ. CDR3 coding DNA: TGTGCCAGCAGCTTCCAGGGTAGGGGGGGGGACGAGCAGTACTTC. Its translation is CASSFQGRGGDEQYF.

The chain combines TRBV6-5 with TRBJ1-2; tentatively, D is TRBD1 (5 bases). V was trimmed by 7 bases and J by 2 bases, leaving 11 bases between them. Germline CDR1 MNHEY, CDR2 SVGAGI. CDR3 length: 13 amino acids. The CDR3 DNA follows: TGTGCCAGCATCCAGGGCCGGAACTATGGCTACACCTTC. This encodes CASIQGRNYGYTF.

The chain couples TRBV4-1 to TRBJ2-3; 7 bases fit TRBD2. In germline, CDR1 is MGHRA, CDR2 YSYEKL. V trimming: 1 base; J trimming: 3 bases; junction bases outside the gene matches: 13. This CDR3 is built from 18 residues. CDR3 in amino acids: CASSQVGYGGSVTDTQYF. The CDR3 DNA follows: TGCGCCAGCAGCCAAGTTGGGTATGGCGGGAGCGTTACAGATACGCAGTATTTT.

Here the CDR3 reads CASSSRQIDRGTF. As DNA, the CDR3 is TGTGCCAGCAGTTCCCGACAGATCGACCGGGGGACCTTC. This chain uses TRBV28 with TRBJ1-2; perhaps TRBD1 as D (5 bases). This CDR3 is built from 13 residues. Trimming left V 4 bases short and J 14 bases short, with 20 bases between. Germline loops: CDR1 MDHEN, CDR2 SYDVKM.

The chain recombines TRBV27 with TRBJ2-2; D is possibly TRBD2 (7 bases). Germline lookup yields CDR1 MNHEY and CDR2 SMNVEV (reference sequence). This CDR3 has 14 residues. V lost 4 bases, J lost 5 bases, and 11 bases lay in between. CDR3 nucleotides: TGTGCCAGCAGTTGGGGGGGGCGGACCGGGGAGCTGTTTTTT. It specifies CASSWGGRTGELFF.

The chain links TRBV30 to TRBJ2-5; TRBD2 matches 8 bases. V shed 4 bases and J 7 bases; nucleotides not matched to a gene: 20. Looked up from germline, CDR1 is GTSNPN and CDR2 is SVGIG (reference sequence). The CDR3 loop spans 17 amino acids. CDR3 nucleotides: TGTGCCTGGATCCGCCGGGGGGGGGCAGGCCAATCGGGGACCCAGTACTTC. It codes for CAWIRRGGAGQSGTQYF.

The V call is TRBV20-1, the J call TRBJ2-1, with 9 bases matching TRBD2. Germline V CDR1 and CDR2: DFQATT, SNEGSKA (reference sequence). CDR3 size: 11 residues. V trimming: 7 bases; J trimming: 8 bases; junction bases outside the gene matches: 3. CDR3 nucleotides: TGCAGTGTACGCGGGAGGGATGAGCAGTTCTTC. This encodes CSVRGRDEQFF.